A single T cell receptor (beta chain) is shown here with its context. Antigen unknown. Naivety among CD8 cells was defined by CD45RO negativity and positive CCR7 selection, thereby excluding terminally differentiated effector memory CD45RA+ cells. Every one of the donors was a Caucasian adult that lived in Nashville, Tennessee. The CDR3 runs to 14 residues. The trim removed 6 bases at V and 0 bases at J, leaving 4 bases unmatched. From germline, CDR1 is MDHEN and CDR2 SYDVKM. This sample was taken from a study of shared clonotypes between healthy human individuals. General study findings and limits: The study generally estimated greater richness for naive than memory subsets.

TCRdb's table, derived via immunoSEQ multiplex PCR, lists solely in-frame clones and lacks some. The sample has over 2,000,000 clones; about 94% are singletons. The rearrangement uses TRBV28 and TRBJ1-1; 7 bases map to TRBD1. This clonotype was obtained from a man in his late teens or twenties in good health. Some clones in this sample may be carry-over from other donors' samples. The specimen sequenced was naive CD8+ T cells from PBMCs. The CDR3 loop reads CASRKQGLNTEAFF. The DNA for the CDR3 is TGTGCCAGCAGGAAACAGGGGCTGAACACTGAAGCTTTCTTT.